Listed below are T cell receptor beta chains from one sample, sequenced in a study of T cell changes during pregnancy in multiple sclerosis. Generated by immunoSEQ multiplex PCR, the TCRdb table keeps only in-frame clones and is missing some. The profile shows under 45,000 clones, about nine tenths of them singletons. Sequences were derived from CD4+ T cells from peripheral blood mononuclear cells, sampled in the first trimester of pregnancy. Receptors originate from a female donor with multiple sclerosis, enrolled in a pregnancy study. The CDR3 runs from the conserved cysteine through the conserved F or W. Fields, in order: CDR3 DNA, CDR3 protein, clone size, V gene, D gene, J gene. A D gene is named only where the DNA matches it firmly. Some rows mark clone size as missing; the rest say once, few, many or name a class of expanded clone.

DNA: TGTGCCAGCAGCTTAGATCCGTTCGGAGGACAGAGCTCTAACTATGGCTACACCTTC; CDR3: CASSLDPFGGQSSNYGYTF; size: NA; V: TRBV7-8; D: NA; J: TRBJ1-2
DNA: TGTGCCACCCGACGGGGGGCAGACTACTATGGCTACACCTTC; CDR3: CATRRGADYYGYTF; size: NA; V: TRBV19; D: NA; J: TRBJ1-2
DNA: TGTGCCAGCAGCTTCCGACCGGGACAGGGTAGTACTGGGGCCAACGTCCTGACTTTC; CDR3: CASSFRPGQGSTGANVLTF; size: NA; V: TRBV7-3; D: TRBD1; J: TRBJ2-6
DNA: TGTGCCAGCAGTGATCCGGGGACAGGGACTGGGAATGAGCAGTTCTTC; CDR3: CASSDPGTGTGNEQFF; size: NA; V: TRBV2; D: TRBD1; J: TRBJ2-1
DNA: TGTGCCAGCAGCTCGAGAGCGGGAGGGCCCAGAGAGACCCAGTACTTC; CDR3: CASSSRAGGPRETQYF; size: few; V: TRBV5-4; D: TRBD2; J: TRBJ2-5
DNA: TGTGCCAGCAGCCTAGGGGGGGAGGGATCGGGTGAGCAGTTCTTC; CDR3: CASSLGGEGSGEQFF; size: NA; V: TRBV11-3; D: NA; J: TRBJ2-1
DNA: TGTGCCAGCAGCTTGGGACAGGGGAACACTGAAGCTTTCTTT; CDR3: CASSLGQGNTEAFF; size: NA; V: TRBV7-3; D: TRBD1; J: TRBJ1-1
DNA: TGTGCCAGCAGTCCCCCGGTAGTTTCTGAAGCTTTCTTT; CDR3: CASSPPVVSEAFF; size: few; V: TRBV28; D: NA; J: TRBJ1-1
DNA: TGTGCCATCACACGGGGGGCAGGGAATCAGCCCCAGCATTTT; CDR3: CAITRGAGNQPQHF; size: NA; V: TRBV28; D: NA; J: TRBJ1-5
DNA: TGTGCCAGCAGTTCCCTGACAGGGGCAATCACAGATACGCAGTATTTT; CDR3: CASSSLTGAITDTQYF; size: NA; V: TRBV28; D: TRBD1; J: TRBJ2-3
DNA: TGTGCCAGCAGTGACGGACTAGCCCCTCGCAATGAGCAGTTCTTC; CDR3: CASSDGLAPRNEQFF; size: NA; V: TRBV28; D: TRBD2; J: TRBJ2-1
DNA: TGTGCCAGCGCCCAGGGGGCGCTTGGAAACACCATATATTTT; CDR3: CASAQGALGNTIYF; size: few; V: TRBV6-5; D: TRBD1; J: TRBJ1-3
DNA: TGTGCCAGCAGCGTAGCTACTCGGGTGGGGCCGCTCGCAGATACGCAGTATTTT; CDR3: CASSVATRVGPLADTQYF; size: NA; V: TRBV9; D: NA; J: TRBJ2-3
DNA: TGTGCCAGCAGTATAAGTACGAGCTCCTACAATGAGCAGTTCTTC; CDR3: CASSISTSSYNEQFF; size: NA; V: TRBV6-5; D: NA; J: TRBJ2-1
DNA: TGTGCCAGCGGGCAGGGCGGGAGTGTAGAGACCCAGTACTTC; CDR3: CASGQGGSVETQYF; size: NA; V: TRBV2; D: TRBD2; J: TRBJ2-5
DNA: TGTGCCAGCAGGGGCCGGGACAGGCCTAGGAACACTGAAGCTTTCTTT; CDR3: CASRGRDRPRNTEAFF; size: NA; V: TRBV28; D: TRBD1; J: TRBJ1-1
DNA: TGTGCCAGTAGTATCAATACTCAGGGGGCCGCTGAAGCTTTCTTT; CDR3: CASSINTQGAAEAFF; size: NA; V: TRBV19; D: TRBD1; J: TRBJ1-1
DNA: TGTGCCAGCAGCATAGCGGGAGTGCCTACTTACAATGAGCAGTTCTTC; CDR3: CASSIAGVPTYNEQFF; size: NA; V: TRBV5-8; D: TRBD2; J: TRBJ2-1
DNA: TGTGCCAGCAAGCCCGACAGGGGCGACACCGGGGAGCTGTTTTTT; CDR3: CASKPDRGDTGELFF; size: NA; V: TRBV6-5; D: TRBD1; J: TRBJ2-2
DNA: TGTGCCAGCAGTTTCCCCCGTCGTCGGGAGCAGGGTGGAGCAGAGACCCAGTACTTC; CDR3: CASSFPRRREQGGAETQYF; size: NA; V: TRBV28; D: NA; J: TRBJ2-5
DNA: TGTGCCAGCAGTCTGACAGGGGCTAATACTGAAGCTTTCTTT; CDR3: CASSLTGANTEAFF; size: NA; V: TRBV28; D: TRBD1; J: TRBJ1-1
DNA: TGTGCCAGTAGTAACTTCAATGAGCAGTTCTTC; CDR3: CASSNFNEQFF; size: NA; V: TRBV19; D: NA; J: TRBJ2-1
DNA: TGTGCCAGCAGTGTTGCGAGCGGGGCAGATACGCAGTATTTT; CDR3: CASSVASGADTQYF; size: once; V: TRBV2; D: TRBD2; J: TRBJ2-3
DNA: TGCGCCAGCAGCTTGGGAGGGATTAGCAATCAGCCCCAGCATTTT; CDR3: CASSLGGISNQPQHF; size: NA; V: TRBV5-1; D: NA; J: TRBJ1-5
DNA: TGTGCCAGCAGCCCTCGGAGACTAGCGGGGGACAATGAGCAGTTCTTC; CDR3: CASSPRRLAGDNEQFF; size: NA; V: TRBV5-6; D: TRBD2; J: TRBJ2-1
DNA: TGTGCCAGCAGCCCACCCCACGGGTTCGGGCAGTTCTTC; CDR3: CASSPPHGFGQFF; size: NA; V: TRBV28; D: NA; J: TRBJ2-1
DNA: TGTGCCAGCAGCGTAGTAACCGGGAGCGGTGAGCAGTTCTTC; CDR3: CASSVVTGSGEQFF; size: NA; V: TRBV9; D: NA; J: TRBJ2-1
DNA: TGTGCCGCTGGAGGGACAGGAAGCTACTATGGCTACACCTTC; CDR3: CAAGGTGSYYGYTF; size: NA; V: TRBV27; D: TRBD1; J: TRBJ1-2
DNA: TGTGCCAGCAGCCCGGGACAGAGGAGACAGTACTTC; CDR3: CASSPGQRRQYF; size: NA; V: TRBV5-4; D: TRBD1; J: TRBJ2-7
DNA: TGTGCCAGCAGCCCCAGAGGACTAGCGGCGTTTAGGAATGAGCAGTTCTTC; CDR3: CASSPRGLAAFRNEQFF; size: NA; V: TRBV7-3; D: TRBD2; J: TRBJ2-1
DNA: TGTGCCAGCGCGACAGTCCCCTCCTACGAGCAGTACTTC; CDR3: CASATVPSYEQYF; size: NA; V: TRBV28; D: NA; J: TRBJ2-7
DNA: TGTGCCAGTAGTCTCTTCGACGGGACTGGAAACACCATATATTTT; CDR3: CASSLFDGTGNTIYF; size: NA; V: TRBV19; D: NA; J: TRBJ1-3
DNA: TGCAGCGTTGACAGGGGGCGGGAGACCCAGTACTTC; CDR3: CSVDRGRETQYF; size: NA; V: TRBV29-1; D: TRBD1; J: TRBJ2-5
DNA: TGCAGCGTTGAGGAGGGATCGGATGGCTACACCTTC; CDR3: CSVEEGSDGYTF; size: NA; V: TRBV29-1; D: NA; J: TRBJ1-2